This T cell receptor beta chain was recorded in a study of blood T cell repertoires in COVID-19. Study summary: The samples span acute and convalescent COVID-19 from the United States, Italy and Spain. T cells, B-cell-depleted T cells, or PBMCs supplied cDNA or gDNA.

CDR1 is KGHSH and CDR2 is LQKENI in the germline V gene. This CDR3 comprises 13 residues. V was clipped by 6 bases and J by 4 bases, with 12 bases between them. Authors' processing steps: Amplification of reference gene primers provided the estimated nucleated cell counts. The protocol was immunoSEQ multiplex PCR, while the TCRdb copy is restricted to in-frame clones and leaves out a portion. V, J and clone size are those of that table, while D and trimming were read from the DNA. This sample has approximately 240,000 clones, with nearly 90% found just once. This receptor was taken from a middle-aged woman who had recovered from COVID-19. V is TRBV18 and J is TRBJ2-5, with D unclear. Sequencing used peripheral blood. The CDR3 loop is CASSSDTVETQYF. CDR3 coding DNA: TGTGCCAGCTCCTCTGACACGGTAGAGACCCAGTACTTC.